The present T cell receptor (beta chain) was sequenced within a study of shared clonotypes between healthy human individuals (dated by TCRdb to 2019 to 2021). Regarding the complete study: The cohort included three men and a couple of women between 18 and 49 years of age. To estimate repertoire size and how much clonotypes are shared between individuals, the study performed deep sequencing of blood TCR repertoires from 4 to 6 healthy adults. Libraries were prepared and TCR repertoires were sequenced by different laboratories using diverse techniques, in order to increase sequencing depth and limit assay-specific biases. For each donor, three plates each were used for CD4 naive and CD4 memory, two plates were used for CD8 naive, and one plate was used for CD8 memory. Between about 0.9 and 9 billion PBMCs per donor were obtained by leukapheresis. Points the paper makes about the study in general: Incomplete sequencing was indicated by rarefaction of sorted-subset datasets, despite the large sequencing depth. Sharing across a few donors was observed for approximately 4.6% of naive CD4, under 4% of naive CD8, around 2.5% of memory CD4, and around 0.44% of memory CD8 clonotypes. Compared with non-shared clonotypes, the clonotypes found in all four sorted-subset donors had higher generation probabilities. Naive subsets generally had larger estimated clonotype richness than memory subsets. Sampling was restricted to blood, and TCR repertoires in tissue are likely to differ from TCR repertoires in blood. Pairwise subsampling led to the expectation that sequencing depth would affect the degree of clonotype sharing among donors. The genetic and exposure-history diversity represented was limited by the small number of donors.

Using the deep immunoSEQ assay, TCR CDR3 regions were amplified from genomic DNA by multiplex PCR. Extracted genomic DNA from each cell subset was spread evenly across all wells of several immunoSEQ 96-well plates, with each plate serving as a replicate. For sorted subsets, each replicate PCR was loaded with about 0.2 ug genomic DNA, equivalent to 30,000 or so T cell genomes. The purified libraries were quantified using a Qubit 3.0 fluorometer, sized with a Bioanalyzer 2100, and then quantified again using the KAPA Library Quantification kit. Each immunoSEQ 96-well plate was sequenced on its own single-read 150-cycle Illumina NextSeq 550 flow cell. The published analysis was carried out like this. Because the immunoSEQ output held only junctional sequences and lacked quality scores, the filtering could not match the filtering applied to full-length reads. To assign V/J genes and CDR3, sequences were annotated against IMGT germline references using PyIR, a Python wrapper for IgBLAST v1.9. Reads were filtered out if the reads had weak V/J assignments (E-value above 1e-6), no CDR3, stop codons, out-of-frame junctions, or ambiguous translated residues. V3J clonotypes were defined by identical inferred V gene, J gene, and CDR3 amino acid sequence. To compute the percentage overlap between repertoires, the number of shared unique clonotypes was divided by the size of the smaller repertoire. Repertoire richness was assessed with RTK rarefaction, the Chao1 estimator, and Recon v2.1 estimates of unobserved clonotypes. OLGA was used to compute generation probabilities for all TCRbeta clonotypes that the gDNA method yielded from a handful of donors. TCRdb holds this immuneACCESS table with in-frame rearrangements only. Some clones are missing; in checked studies, unresolved V genes explain under half, and the rest has no known cause. V, J and clone size derive from that table, while D and trimming were established from the DNA sequence. Present in this sample are around 2,000,000 clones, just under 95% of which were seen just once. The ten most abundant clones make up 0.9% to 1.5% of the sample.

Concerning this clone itself: Its antigen is unknown. No much larger clone is present one base from it, and per-base qualities are unavailable.

CD8 naive samples were CD45RO-negative cells positively selected for CCR7, giving a CD45RA+CCR7+ population that excluded TemRA cells. Healthy HIV-negative adults with no recently reported acute infections or vaccinations were included as donors. All donors were Caucasian adults living in Nashville, Tennessee, USA. After blood collection by leukapheresis, PBMCs were isolated using Ficoll-Histopaque density gradient centrifugation and then cryopreserved in the vapor phase of liquid nitrogen. Analytical flow cytometry was used to check the purity and quantity of each magnetically sorted T cell population. Genomic DNA was isolated from each sorted fraction and quantified by UV absorbance on a Nanodrop 2000c. What was sequenced was naive CD8+ T cells sorted from blood. The intended sense of this specimen's cell subset or site label: CD45RA+CCR7+. The TCR sequence derives from a man aged 18-30 years in good health.

The CDR3 in this case is CASTSDILYQETQYF. The nucleotide sequence reads as follows: TGTGCCAGCACCTCGGACATCTTGTACCAAGAGACCCAGTACTTC. The rearrangement combines TRBV5-6 with TRBJ2-5; perhaps TRBD1 is the D gene, with 5 bases matching. V gives up 6 bases and J gives up 0 bases, and the segment between their germline ends measures 15 bases. Reading the germline V gene gives CDR1 SGHDT and CDR2 YYEEEE. The cysteine opens and the phenylalanine closes a CDR3 of 15 amino acids. Only CDR3 DNA remains: 45 bases, in frame from the first base.